The next 7 T cell receptor beta chains were all read from a single sample in a study of blood T cell repertoires in COVID-19. Only in-frame clones appear in the TCRdb table, and some are missing; sequencing was by immunoSEQ multiplex PCR. This table has 90,000 to 120,000 clones, 80% to 90% appearing once. The sample comprised peripheral blood. All receptors derive from a woman older than 75 with acute or convalescent COVID-19.

CDR3 residues: CASSAGQVNTEAFF. The CDR3 DNA sequence: TGCGCCAGCAGCGCGGGACAGGTGAACACTGAAGCTTTCTTT. V is TRBV5-1 and J is TRBJ1-1; 8 bases fit TRBD1. After removal of 4 bases from V and 0 bases from J, the junction contained 2 bases not matched to a gene. Germline CDR1 SGHRS, CDR2 YFSETQ. CDR3 length equals 14 residues. The variable domain in full, with the rest retrieved from reference TRBV5-1 and TRBJ1-1, is KAGVTQTPRYLIKTRGQQVTLSCSPISGHRSVSWYQQTPGQGLQFLFEYFSETQRNKGNFPGRFSGRQFSNSRSEMNVSTLELGDSALYLCASSAGQVNTEAFFGQGTRLTVV.

The rearrangement joins TRBV28 to TRBJ2-1; D may be TRBD1 (6 bases). Germline values: CDR1 MDHEN, CDR2 SYDVKM. The CDR3 is 15 residues long. Trimming took off 5 bases at V and 7 bases at J, with 18 bases between the two ends. CDR3: CASSPDRSIGNEQFF. The CDR3, as DNA: TGTGCCAGCAGTCCCGACAGGTCAATCGGGAATGAGCAGTTCTTC.

This chain links TRBV6-5 with TRBJ2-1; 12 bases are shared with TRBD2. From germline, CDR1 is MNHEY and CDR2 SVGAGI. J lost 9 bases, V lost 6 bases, and 9 bases had no gene match. The CDR3 is 15 residues long. CDR3 nucleotides: TGTGCCAGCAGGGCGCTAGCGGGGGGGCCTGTTGAGCAGTTCTTC. Protein sequence: CASRALAGGPVEQFF.

This clone was recorded once. The chain is built from TRBV4-1 and TRBJ1-2; 8 bases are shared with TRBD1. Germline V gives CDR1 MGHRA, CDR2 YSYEKL. J lost 4 bases, V lost 4 bases, and 2 bases had no gene match. This CDR3 region has 13 residues. This chain's CDR3 is CASSRTGLYGYTF. The CDR3 nucleotides read TGCGCCAGCAGCCGGACAGGGCTCTATGGCTACACCTTC.

CDR3: CASSTGLTNYGYTF. DNA of the CDR3: TGCGCCAGCAGTACGGGGTTGACTAACTATGGCTACACCTTC. The chain carries TRBV5-1 and TRBJ1-2; D gene ambiguous. V was pared by 5 bases and J by 0 bases, with 11 bases between. Germline V gene sequence: CDR1 SGHRS, CDR2 YFSETQ. This CDR3 is 14 amino acids long.

V gene TRBV10-3 combines with J gene TRBJ1-1; D is possibly TRBD1 (6 bases). Per the germline V gene, CDR1 is ENHRY and CDR2 is SYGVKD. Trimming stripped 3 bases from V and 1 base from J, with 12 bases between. This CDR3 is 15 amino acids long. The CDR3 region is CAISESGQKNTEAFF. CDR3 bases: TGTGCCATCAGTGAATCCGGACAGAAGAACACTGAAGCTTTCTTT.

This rearrangement joins TRBV19 to TRBJ2-1, with D possibly matching TRBD1 (5 bases). The CDR3 totals 15 residues. Trimming removed 2 bases from V and 2 bases from J, with 10 bases in between. Germline values: CDR1 LNHDA, CDR2 SQIVND (reference sequence). CDR3 DNA: TGTGCCAGTAGTATACGGACACACGCCTACAATGAGCAGTTCTTC. It codes for CASSIRTHAYNEQFF. Drawing the rest from reference TRBV19 and TRBJ2-1, the complete variable domain is DGGITQSPKYLFRKEGQNVTLSCEQNLNHDAMYWYRQDPGQGLRLIYYSQIVNDFQKGDIAEGYSVSREKKESFPLTVTSAQKNPTAFYLCASSIRTHAYNEQFFGPGTRLTVL.